This is a list of T cell receptor beta chains from one sample in a study of siplizumab effects on memory and regulatory T cells. TCRdb's table, derived via immunoSEQ multiplex PCR, lists solely in-frame clones and lacks some. The sample holds 50,000 to 70,000 clones, roughly 97% seen once. The sequenced sample consisted of naive CD8+ T cells sorted from blood. Receptors originate from a human donor in good health. CDR3s include the opening cysteine and the closing phenylalanine or tryptophan. The order of the fields is J gene, V gene, CDR3 protein.

>TRBJ1-2|TRBV10-3
CATVPQGAVDYGYTF
>TRBJ1-5|TRBV6-5
CASSYGTSGQPQHF
>TRBJ2-1|TRBV5-1
CASSLAGGHGNEQFF
>TRBJ2-3|TRBV2
CASPGSGGALYF
>TRBJ1-2|TRBV29-1
CSVEHPDRDYGYTF
>TRBJ2-7|TRBV29-1
CSVEESGEGGSYEQYF
>TRBJ2-3|TRBV7-8
CASSSTGADTQYF
>TRBJ2-3|TRBV9
CASSESGGVGTDTQYF
>TRBJ2-7|TRBV27
CASSPLVKVLYEQYF
>TRBJ2-7|TRBV6-5
CASSRTGSYEQYF
>TRBJ2-2|TRBV7-6
CASSPTPARTSPGGELFF
>TRBJ2-1|TRBV27
CASSPNGGAYNEQFF
>TRBJ2-3|TRBV7-2
CASSLPGGLVDTQYF
>TRBJ2-7|TRBV6-5
CASSTGTGPYEQYF
>TRBJ1-1|TRBV5-5
CASSELNTEAFF
>TRBJ1-1|TRBV15
CATSRDRSEYTEAFF
>TRBJ2-5|TRBV5-4
CASSLHDQETQYF
>TRBJ2-7|TRBV2
CASSEGHRVYEQYF
>TRBJ2-4|TRBV10-2
CATGTGDIQYF
>TRBJ1-1|TRBV27
CASSSTGGEAFF
>TRBJ1-5|TRBV27
CASSFGPHQPQHF
>TRBJ2-7|TRBV28
CASSLRALGYEQYF
>TRBJ2-1|TRBV13
CASSPDKGLYNEQFF
>TRBJ2-7|TRBV4-3
CASSQDVGTGSYEQYF
>TRBJ1-1|TRBV7-9
CASSSPDRNTEAFF
>-|TRBV19
CASSITGGSYEQYF
>TRBJ2-1|TRBV9
CASSDPGQADNEQFF
>TRBJ1-2|TRBV27
CASSSGGLLGGYTF
>TRBJ1-5|TRBV7-8
CASSLWGGNQPQHF
>TRBJ1-1|TRBV6-1
CASSEQGGQWTEAFF
>TRBJ1-1|TRBV19
CASKEQGSNTEAFF
>TRBJ1-1|TRBV16
CASSHGSLKGNTEAFF
>TRBJ2-4|TRBV6-5
CASSYSGAIENIQYF
>TRBJ1-1|TRBV7-3
CASSLTGSMNTEAFF
>TRBJ2-1|TRBV6-1
CASSEVGGGSYNEQFF
>TRBJ1-1|TRBV5-6
CASSWERAQTNEDTEAFF
>TRBJ1-5|TRBV14
CASSLENQPQHF
>TRBJ2-5|TRBV5-3
CARSCPSGTSGEETQYF
>TRBJ2-1|TRBV4-3
CASSQSDGLGNEQFF
>TRBJ1-5|TRBV9
CASSVGPLGDQPQHF
>TRBJ2-5|TRBV20-1
CSASGWETQYF
>TRBJ2-2|TRBV4-1
CASSQDSGELFF
>TRBJ2-3|TRBV29-1
CSFTADTQYF
>TRBJ1-2|TRBV19
CASHGLNYGYTF
>TRBJ2-2|TRBV27
CASSPNRGGIPGELFF
>TRBJ2-1|TRBV6-4
CASSASDRGSYNEQFF
>TRBJ2-3|TRBV6-5
CASSSTYTDTQYF
>TRBJ2-5|TRBV6-5
CASSYADYRSETQYF
>TRBJ2-7|TRBV7-6
CASSLAGTTYEQYF
>TRBJ1-3|TRBV27
CASSPGQAGNTIYF
>TRBJ1-1|TRBV7-6
CASSLGQGMNTEAFF
>TRBJ2-5|TRBV5-1
CASSAGGEETQYF
>TRBJ2-1|TRBV11-1
CASSLSPDGEQFF
>TRBJ2-2|TRBV10-2
CASNPPGTGANTGELFF
>TRBJ2-1|TRBV9
CASSVYGGPDEQFF
>TRBJ2-3|TRBV2
CASYRDTQYF